This entry concerns a single T cell receptor (beta chain). Its antigen remains unidentified. Pooling of second doses given at about 4 or about 12 weeks was done. Germline values: CDR1 LNHDA, CDR2 SQIVND (reference sequence). There are 15 residues in the CDR3. V dropped 0 bases and J dropped 7 bases, with 13 bases sitting between them. The method was immunoSEQ multiplex PCR; TCRdb's version includes in-frame clones alone and lacks a portion of them. This table has 150,000 to 200,000 clones, about 91% appearing once. This specimen belongs to a study of T cell responses to AZD1222 COVID-19 vaccine. Study-wide results and limits: Repertoires were collected only later (after the peak T cell response had occurred). After two AZD1222 doses, spike-specific TCR breadth and depth rose versus day 0. Spike-wide coverage was observed for vaccine-associated CD4 TCRs, with dominant responses at 160-218 and 743-854.

The chain is built from TRBV19 and TRBJ1-5, with D perhaps TRBD1 (5 bases). This TCR was sampled from an adult who received the AZD1222 COVID-19 vaccine. The starting material was peripheral blood, obtained 28 days after the second AZD1222 dose. The DNA for the CDR3 is TGTGCCAGTAGTATAGATCTAGGGGCTGGCCAGCCCCAGCATTTT. Its translation is CASSIDLGAGQPQHF. The full variable domain, rest sourced from reference TRBV19 and TRBJ1-5, is DGGITQSPKYLFRKEGQNVTLSCEQNLNHDAMYWYRQDPGQGLRLIYYSQIVNDFQKGDIAEGYSVSREKKESFPLTVTSAQKNPTAFYLCASSIDLGAGQPQHFGDGTRLSIL.